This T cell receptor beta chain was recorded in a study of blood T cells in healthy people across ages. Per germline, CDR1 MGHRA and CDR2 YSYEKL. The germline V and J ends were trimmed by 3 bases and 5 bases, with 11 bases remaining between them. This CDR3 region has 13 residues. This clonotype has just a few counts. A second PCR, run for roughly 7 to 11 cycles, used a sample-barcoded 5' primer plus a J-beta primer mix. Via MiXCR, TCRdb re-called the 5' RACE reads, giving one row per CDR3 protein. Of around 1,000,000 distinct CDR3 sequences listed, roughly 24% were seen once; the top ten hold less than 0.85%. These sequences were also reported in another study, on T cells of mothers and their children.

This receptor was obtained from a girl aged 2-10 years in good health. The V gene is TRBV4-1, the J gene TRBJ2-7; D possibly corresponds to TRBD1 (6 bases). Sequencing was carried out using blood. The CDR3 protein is CASSHRDIDEQYF. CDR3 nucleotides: TGCGCCAGCAGCCATAGGGACATCGACGAGCAGTACTTC.